This T cell receptor beta chain was sequenced in a study of Ad26.COV2.S vaccination and SARS-CoV-2 variants. The treatment here: about 20 received Ad26.COV2.S at low or high dose, single or two shots; about 5 received placebo; per-sample allocation not given. The samples were gathered on day 63 after the first injection of vaccine or placebo. Clones were sequenced by immunoSEQ multiplex PCR, and TCRdb holds only the in-frame ones, with some missing. The sample holds 380,000 or so clones; around 89% are singletons and the top ten take approximately 5%. Study results and caveats: The study found similar non-spike TCR breadth in vaccine and placebo recipients.

Trimming stripped 2 bases from V and 5 bases from J, with 18 bases between. Germline CDR1 and CDR2: MNHEY and SMNVEV (reference sequence). This CDR3 region has 17 residues. A remark on this clone: Its antigen is unknown.

This receptor was obtained from a person between 18 and 60 years old who received the Ad26.COV2.S COVID-19 vaccine or a placebo. V gene TRBV27 combines with J gene TRBJ2-2; D might be TRBD1 (5 bases). Sample: peripheral blood, taken in a trial of Ad26.COV2.S vaccine versus placebo. CDR3 DNA sequence: TGTGCCAGCAGTTTAGATCTCAGGGCCAGTCTGACCGGGGAGCTGTTTTTT. Residues: CASSLDLRASLTGELFF.